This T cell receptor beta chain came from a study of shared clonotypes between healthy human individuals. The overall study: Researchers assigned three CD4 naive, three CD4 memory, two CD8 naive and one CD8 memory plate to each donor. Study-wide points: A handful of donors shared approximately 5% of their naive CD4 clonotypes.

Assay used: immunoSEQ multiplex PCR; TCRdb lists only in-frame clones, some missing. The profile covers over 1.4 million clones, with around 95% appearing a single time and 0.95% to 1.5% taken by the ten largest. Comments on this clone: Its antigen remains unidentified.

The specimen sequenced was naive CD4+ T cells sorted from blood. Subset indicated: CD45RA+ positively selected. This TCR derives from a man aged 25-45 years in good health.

CDR3 in amino acids: CASSSPHMQFF. In nucleotides, the CDR3 is TGTGCCAGCAGCTCCCCCCACATGCAGTTCTTC. The rearrangement uses TRBV5-6 and TRBJ2-1; unclear D gene. V was cut by 3 bases and J by 12 bases, with 10 bases left in between. CDR1 SGHDT and CDR2 YYEEEE come from the germline V gene. The CDR3 totals 11 residues.